This T cell receptor beta chain was observed in a study of blood T cell repertoires in COVID-19. Patients at the Seattle site were enrolled during active infection and followed longitudinally. Trimming took off 9 bases at V and 1 base at J, with 15 bases between the two ends. CDR1 is MDHEN, CDR2 SYDVKM, per germline. The CDR3 spans 14 residues. Per the authors' pipeline: Amplified reference gene primers provided the basis for estimating nucleated cell counts. Here immunoSEQ multiplex PCR was the method, and the copy in TCRdb shows in-frame clones only, minus some. Clone size and the V and J calls come from that table; the DNA yielded D and trimming. This sample has fewer than 45,000 clones, with about 85% found just once.

The chain employs TRBV28 and TRBJ1-1; D call uncertain. The source material was peripheral blood. The clonotype was recovered from a man aged 55 to 70 with COVID-19, enrolled during active disease. The CDR3 loop reads CASKWGVRNTEAFF. DNA for the CDR3: TGTGCCAGTAAGTGGGGAGTGCGGAACACTGAAGCTTTCTTT.